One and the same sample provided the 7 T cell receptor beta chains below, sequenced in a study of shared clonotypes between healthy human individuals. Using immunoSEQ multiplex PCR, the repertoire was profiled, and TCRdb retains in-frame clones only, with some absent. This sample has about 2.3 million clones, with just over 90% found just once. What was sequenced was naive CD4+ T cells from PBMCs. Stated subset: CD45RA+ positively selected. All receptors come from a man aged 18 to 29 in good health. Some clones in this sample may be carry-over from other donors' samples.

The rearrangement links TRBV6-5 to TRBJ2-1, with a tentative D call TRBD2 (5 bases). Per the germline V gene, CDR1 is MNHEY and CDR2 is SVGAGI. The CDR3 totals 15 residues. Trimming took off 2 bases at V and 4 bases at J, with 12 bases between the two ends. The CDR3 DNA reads TGTGCCAGCAGTTACGGAATAGCGTGGTACAATGAGCAGTTCTTC. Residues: CASSYGIAWYNEQFF.

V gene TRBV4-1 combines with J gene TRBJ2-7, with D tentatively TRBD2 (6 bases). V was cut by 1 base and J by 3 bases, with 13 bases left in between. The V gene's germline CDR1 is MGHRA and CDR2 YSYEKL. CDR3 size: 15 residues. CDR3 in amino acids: CASSQVEGRVYEQYF. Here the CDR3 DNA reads TGCGCCAGCAGCCAAGTGGAGGGTAGAGTCTACGAGCAGTACTTC.

The CDR3 loop is CASSQPTSGWYQETQYF. The CDR3, as DNA: TGTGCCAGCAGCCAACCAACTAGCGGTTGGTACCAAGAGACCCAGTACTTC. The rearrangement uses TRBV4-2 and TRBJ2-5, with 8 bases fitting TRBD2. Losses at the gene ends were 2 bases for V and 0 bases for J; bases not matched to a gene: 8. CDR1 is LGHNA and CDR2 is YNFKEQ in the germline V gene. This CDR3 is built from 17 residues.

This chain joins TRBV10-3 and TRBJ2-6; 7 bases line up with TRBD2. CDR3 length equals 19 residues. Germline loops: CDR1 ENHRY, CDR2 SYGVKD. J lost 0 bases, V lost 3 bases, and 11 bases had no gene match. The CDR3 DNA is TGTGCCATCAGTGATCGTTTAAACAGCGGGATCTCTGGGGCCAACGTCCTGACTTTC. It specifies CAISDRLNSGISGANVLTF.

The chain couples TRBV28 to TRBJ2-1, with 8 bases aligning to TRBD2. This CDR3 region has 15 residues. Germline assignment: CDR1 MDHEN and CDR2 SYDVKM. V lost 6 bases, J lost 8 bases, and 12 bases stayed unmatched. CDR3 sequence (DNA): TGTGCCAGCAGCCCACCCAGCGGGGGTTTTGATGAGCAGTTCTTC. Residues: CASSPPSGGFDEQFF.

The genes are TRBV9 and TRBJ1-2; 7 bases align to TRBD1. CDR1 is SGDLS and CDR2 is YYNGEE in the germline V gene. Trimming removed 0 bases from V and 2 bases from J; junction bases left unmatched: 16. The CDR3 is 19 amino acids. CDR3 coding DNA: TGTGCCAGCAGCGTAGGACAGGGTTTGGGGACTCTTCCAAACTATGGCTACACCTTC. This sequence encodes CASSVGQGLGTLPNYGYTF.

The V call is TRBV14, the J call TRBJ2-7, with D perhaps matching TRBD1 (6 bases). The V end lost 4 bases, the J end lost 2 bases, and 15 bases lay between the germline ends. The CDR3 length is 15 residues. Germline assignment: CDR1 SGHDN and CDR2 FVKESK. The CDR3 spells CASSPQGFFPYEQYF. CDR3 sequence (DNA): TGTGCCAGCAGCCCACAGGGCTTCTTCCCCTACGAGCAGTACTTC.